A selection of T cell receptor beta chains follows, all from one sample in a study of blood T cell repertoires in COVID-19. Method: immunoSEQ multiplex PCR; TCRdb's copy keeps in-frame clones and lacks some. Of some 66,000 clones in the sample, around 82% were seen once. Material for sequencing was peripheral blood. All receptors derive from a man aged 55-75 years with acute or convalescent COVID-19. Each CDR3 is given with its conserved first and last residue. A D gene is named only where the DNA matches it firmly. Clone sizes are given selectively: once, few, many, or a class where the clone is expanded.

D: TRBD1
V: TRBV4-3
size: .
J: TRBJ1-2
CDR3: CASSQGTGSAYGYTF
DNA: TGCGCCAGCAGCCAGGGGACAGGGAGTGCCTATGGCTACACCTTC

D: TRBD2
V: TRBV3-1/TRBV3-2
size: few
J: TRBJ2-1
CDR3: CASSQFSGGYNEQFF
DNA: TGTGCCAGCAGCCAATTTAGCGGGGGCTACAATGAGCAGTTCTTC

D: TRBD1
V: TRBV9
size: .
J: TRBJ1-2
CDR3: CASSARTGDFGGYTF
DNA: TGTGCCAGCAGCGCCCGGACAGGGGATTTTGGAGGCTACACCTTC

D: .
V: TRBV4-3
size: once
J: TRBJ1-2
CDR3: CASSQGRSGYTF
DNA: TGCGCCAGCAGCCAAGGGAGATCTGGCTACACCTTC

D: .
V: TRBV3-1/TRBV3-2
size: .
J: TRBJ1-1
CDR3: CASSLFTENTEAFF
DNA: TGTGCCAGCAGCCTTTTTACAGAGAACACTGAAGCTTTCTTT

D: .
V: TRBV10-3
size: .
J: TRBJ2-5
CDR3: CAISVRQQETQYF
DNA: TGTGCCATCAGTGTTAGACAGCAAGAGACCCAGTACTTC

D: TRBD1
V: TRBV5-1
size: .
J: TRBJ1-6
CDR3: CASSLGTGSYSPLHF
DNA: TGCGCCAGCAGCTTAGGGACAGGTTCATATTCACCCCTCCACTTT

D: .
V: TRBV23-1
size: .
J: TRBJ1-1
CDR3: CASSLTLDTNTEAFF
DNA: TGCGCCAGCTCTCTTACCCTCGACACGAACACTGAAGCTTTCTTT

D: TRBD1
V: TRBV15
size: .
J: TRBJ1-1
CDR3: CATSGRQGANTEAFF
DNA: TGTGCCACCAGCGGGAGACAGGGGGCGAACACTGAAGCTTTCTTT

D: .
V: TRBV2
size: .
J: TRBJ2-2
CDR3: CASSEAAGWAGELFF
DNA: TGTGCCAGCAGTGAAGCGGCAGGGTGGGCCGGGGAGCTGTTTTTT

D: .
V: TRBV3-1/TRBV3-2
size: .
J: TRBJ1-2
CDR3: CASSQVTGYGYTF
DNA: TGTGCCAGCAGCCAGGTTACAGGGTACGGCTACACCTTC

D: TRBD1
V: TRBV19
size: .
J: TRBJ1-2
CDR3: CASSIPGTGGPYGYTF
DNA: TGTGCCAGTAGTATCCCAGGGACAGGGGGCCCCTATGGCTACACCTTC

D: TRBD1
V: TRBV6-6
size: .
J: TRBJ2-2
CDR3: CASITGVGELFF
DNA: TGTGCCAGCATTACAGGGGTCGGGGAGCTGTTTTTT

D: .
V: TRBV2
size: few
J: TRBJ1-5
CDR3: CASSVRGGNQPQHF
DNA: TGTGCCAGCAGTGTACGGGGGGGCAATCAGCCCCAGCATTTT

D: TRBD1
V: TRBV6-6
size: .
J: TRBJ1-1
CDR3: CASSYLDRGNTEAFF
DNA: TGTGCCAGCAGTTACTTGGACAGGGGGAACACTGAAGCTTTCTTT

D: TRBD1
V: TRBV19
size: .
J: TRBJ1-1
CDR3: CASSTPPGGNTEAFF
DNA: TGTGCCAGTAGTACGCCCCCAGGGGGCAACACTGAAGCTTTCTTT

D: TRBD2
V: TRBV2
size: .
J: TRBJ2-4
CDR3: CASSRELAGVKNIQYF
DNA: TGTGCCAGCAGCAGGGAACTAGCGGGGGTGAAAAACATTCAGTACTTC

D: .
V: TRBV15
size: few
J: TRBJ2-3
CDR3: CATSRDPPAGSSTDTQYF
DNA: TGTGCCACCAGCAGAGATCCCCCGGCAGGATCTAGCACAGATACGCAGTATTTT

D: .
V: TRBV6-2/TRBV6-3
size: .
J: TRBJ1-6
CDR3: CASSLLRTTYNSPLHF
DNA: TGTGCCAGCAGCCTGCTGCGGACAACCTATAATTCACCCCTCCACTTT

D: .
V: TRBV19
size: .
J: TRBJ1-1
CDR3: CASSIRPGDTEAFF
DNA: TGTGCCAGTAGTATTCGGCCCGGGGACACTGAAGCTTTCTTT

D: TRBD1
V: TRBV29-1
size: .
J: TRBJ2-3
CDR3: CSVLFRTGGVTDTQYF
DNA: TGCAGCGTCCTATTTCGGACAGGGGGCGTGACAGATACGCAGTATTTT

D: .
V: TRBV6-6
size: .
J: TRBJ1-2
CDR3: CASTPTDANYGYTF
DNA: TGTGCCAGCACCCCGACAGATGCTAACTATGGCTACACCTTC

D: TRBD1
V: TRBV6-5
size: .
J: TRBJ2-7
CDR3: CASHRGHEQYF
DNA: TGTGCCAGTCACAGGGGGCACGAGCAGTACTTC

D: .
V: TRBV10-3
size: .
J: TRBJ2-2
CDR3: CAISELSNTGELFF
DNA: TGTGCCATCAGTGAACTGTCGAACACCGGGGAGCTGTTTTTT

D: .
V: TRBV7-9
size: few
J: TRBJ1-3
CDR3: CASSPPGHPNTIYF
DNA: TGTGCCAGCAGCCCTCCGGGACATCCAAACACCATATATTTT

D: .
V: TRBV21-1
size: .
J: TRBJ2-2
CDR3: CASPRGLLLRSQNTGELFF
DNA: TGTGCCAGTCCGAGAGGCCTTCTTCTTCGGAGCCAGAACACCGGGGAGCTGTTTTTT

D: .
V: TRBV4-3
size: once
J: TRBJ1-5
CDR3: CASSQAFTGSNQPQHF
DNA: TGCGCCAGCAGCCAAGCCTTCACGGGTAGCAATCAGCCCCAGCATTTT